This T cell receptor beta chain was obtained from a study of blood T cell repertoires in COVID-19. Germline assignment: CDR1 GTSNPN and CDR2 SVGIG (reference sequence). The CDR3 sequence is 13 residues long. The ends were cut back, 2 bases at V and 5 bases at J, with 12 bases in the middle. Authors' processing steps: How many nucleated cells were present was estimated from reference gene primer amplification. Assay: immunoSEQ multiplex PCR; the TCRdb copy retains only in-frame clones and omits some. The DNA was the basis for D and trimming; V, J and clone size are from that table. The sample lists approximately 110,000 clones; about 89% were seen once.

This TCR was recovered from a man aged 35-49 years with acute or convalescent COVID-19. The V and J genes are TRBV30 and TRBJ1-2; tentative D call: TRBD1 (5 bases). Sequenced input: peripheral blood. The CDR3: CAWSYGGGYGYTF. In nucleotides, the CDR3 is TGTGCCTGGAGTTACGGGGGTGGGTATGGCTACACCTTC.